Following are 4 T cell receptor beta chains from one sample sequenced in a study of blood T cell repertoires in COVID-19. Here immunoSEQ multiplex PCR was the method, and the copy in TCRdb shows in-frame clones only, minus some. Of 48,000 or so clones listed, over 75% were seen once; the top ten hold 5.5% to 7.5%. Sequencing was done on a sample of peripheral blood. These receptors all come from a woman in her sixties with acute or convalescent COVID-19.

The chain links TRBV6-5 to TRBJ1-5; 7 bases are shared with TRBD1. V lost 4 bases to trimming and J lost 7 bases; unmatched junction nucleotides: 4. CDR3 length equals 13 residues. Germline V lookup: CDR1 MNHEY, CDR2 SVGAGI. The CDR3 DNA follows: TGTGCCAGCAGTTCCCACAGGGGACAGCCCCAGCATTTT. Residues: CASSSHRGQPQHF.

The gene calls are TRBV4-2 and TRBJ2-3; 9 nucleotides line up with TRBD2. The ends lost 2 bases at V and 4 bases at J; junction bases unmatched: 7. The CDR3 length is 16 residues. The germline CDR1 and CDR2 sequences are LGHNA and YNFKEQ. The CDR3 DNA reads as TGTGCCAGCAGCCAACACCGGACTAGCGAGGCAGATACGCAGTATTTT. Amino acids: CASSQHRTSEADTQYF.

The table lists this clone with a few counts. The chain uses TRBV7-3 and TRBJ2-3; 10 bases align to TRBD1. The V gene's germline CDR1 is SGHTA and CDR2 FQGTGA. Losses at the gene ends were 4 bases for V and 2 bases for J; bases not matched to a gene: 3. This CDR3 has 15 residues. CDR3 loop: CASSSDRGFTDTQYF. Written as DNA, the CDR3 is TGTGCCAGCAGCTCGGACAGGGGGTTCACAGATACGCAGTATTTT.

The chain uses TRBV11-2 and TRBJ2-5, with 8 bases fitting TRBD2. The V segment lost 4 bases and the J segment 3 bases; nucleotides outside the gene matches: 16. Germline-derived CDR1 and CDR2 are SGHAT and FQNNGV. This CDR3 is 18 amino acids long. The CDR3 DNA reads TGTGCCAGCAGCTCCCGCCTGGGGAGCGGGGGCCCTAAAGAGACCCAGTACTTC. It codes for CASSSRLGSGGPKETQYF. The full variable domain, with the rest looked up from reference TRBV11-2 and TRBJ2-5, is EAGVAQSPRYKIIEKRQSVAFWCNPISGHATLYWYQQILGQGPKLLIQFQNNGVVDDSQLPKDRFSAERLKGVDSTLKIQPAKLEDSAVYLCASSSRLGSGGPKETQYFGPGTRLLVL.